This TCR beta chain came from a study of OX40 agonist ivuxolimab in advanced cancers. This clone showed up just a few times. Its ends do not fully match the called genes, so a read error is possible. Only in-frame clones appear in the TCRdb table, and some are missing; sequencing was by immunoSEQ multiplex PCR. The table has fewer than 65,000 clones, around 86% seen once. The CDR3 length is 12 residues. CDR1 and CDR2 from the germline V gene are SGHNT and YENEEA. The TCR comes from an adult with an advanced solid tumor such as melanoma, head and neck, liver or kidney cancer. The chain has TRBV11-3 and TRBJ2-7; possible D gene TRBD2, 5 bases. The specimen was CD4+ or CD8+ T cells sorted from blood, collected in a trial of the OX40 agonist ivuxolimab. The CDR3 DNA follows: TGTGCCAGCAGCTCCTACGGATTGACTATTCTGTTC. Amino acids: CASSSYGLTILF.